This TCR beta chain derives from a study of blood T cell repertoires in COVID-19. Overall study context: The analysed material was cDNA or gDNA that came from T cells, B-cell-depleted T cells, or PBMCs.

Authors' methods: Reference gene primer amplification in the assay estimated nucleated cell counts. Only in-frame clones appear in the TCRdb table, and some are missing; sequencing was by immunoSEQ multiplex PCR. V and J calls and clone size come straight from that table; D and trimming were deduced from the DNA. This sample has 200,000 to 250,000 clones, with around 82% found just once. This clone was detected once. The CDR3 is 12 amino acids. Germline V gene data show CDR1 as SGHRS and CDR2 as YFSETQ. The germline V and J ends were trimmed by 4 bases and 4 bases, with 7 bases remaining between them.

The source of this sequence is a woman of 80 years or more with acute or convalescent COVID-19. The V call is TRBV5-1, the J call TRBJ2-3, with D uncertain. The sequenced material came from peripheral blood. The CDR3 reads CASSVAADTQYF. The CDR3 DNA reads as TGCGCCAGCAGCGTGGCTGCAGATACGCAGTATTTT.